The rows below give T cell receptor beta chains drawn from one sample of a study of cytomegalovirus exposure and HLA in healthy donors. Clones were read by immunoSEQ multiplex PCR, and TCRdb kept only the in-frame ones, dropping some. The sample has around 140,000 clones, about 87% seen once. Input material: PBMCs. These TCRs come from a man between 18 and 35 years old in good health and CMV-seropositive. The CDR3 runs from the conserved cysteine through the conserved F or W. Each record gives: CDR3 DNA, CDR3 protein, CDR3 length, clone size, J gene, V gene, D gene. A D gene is named only where the DNA matches it firmly. Rows may omit the clone size; those that give it use once, few, many or a size class.

TGTGCCAGCGCCCGGACAGTAGACACTGAAGCTTTCTTT,CASARTVDTEAFF,13,NA,TRBJ1-1,TRBV2,NA
TGTGCCAGCAGCAAACGACAGGGTTACTACGAGCAGTACTTC,CASSKRQGYYEQYF,14,once,TRBJ2-7,TRBV14,TRBD1
TGTGCCAGCGGGGGGACCGGGGAGCTGTTTTTT,CASGGTGELFF,11,NA,TRBJ2-2,TRBV6-5,NA
TGTGCCAGCAGTTCACCTCCCGGTGGACTAGCGGGAGGACTCTCCTACAATGAGCAGTTCTTC,CASSSPPGGLAGGLSYNEQFF,21,NA,TRBJ2-1,TRBV28,TRBD2
TGTGCCACTACCCCGGGGACAATAACCGGGGAGCTGTTTTTT,CATTPGTITGELFF,14,NA,TRBJ2-2,TRBV30,NA
TGTGCCAGCAGTTTCCAAACAGGGGGAGGCTATGGCTACACCTTC,CASSFQTGGGYGYTF,15,NA,TRBJ1-2,TRBV6-5,TRBD1
TGTGCCAGCAGCCCCGGGACAGAGAACACTGAAGCTTTCTTT,CASSPGTENTEAFF,14,once,TRBJ1-1,TRBV9,TRBD1
TGTGCCAGCAGTTACGGGGGCCCCACAGATACGCAGTATTTT,CASSYGGPTDTQYF,14,NA,TRBJ2-3,TRBV6-5,NA
TGTGCCAGCAGCTACGACAGAGGCGGCGAGCAGTACTTC,CASSYDRGGEQYF,13,NA,TRBJ2-7,TRBV11-2,NA
TGTGCCAGCAGTGAATTGGCCAGGGGTCAAAAACTGTTTTTT,CASSELARGQKLFF,14,NA,TRBJ1-4,TRBV25-1,NA
TGCAGCGTTGAAGATCACGCGGGGCTCTCCTACGAGCAGTACTTC,CSVEDHAGLSYEQYF,15,NA,TRBJ2-7,TRBV29-1,NA
TGTGCCAGCAGTTTACGAAACAGGGGAGAGACTGAAGCTTTCTTT,CASSLRNRGETEAFF,15,once,TRBJ1-1,TRBV2,TRBD1
TGCGCCAGCAGCTTGCTCGGGACAGGGCATGATATGGGGGGCTACACCTTC,CASSLLGTGHDMGGYTF,17,NA,TRBJ1-2,TRBV5-1,TRBD1
TGTGCCAGCAGCGTAAGCCCGACTGCTAGCTCTGGAAACACCATATATTTT,CASSVSPTASSGNTIYF,17,NA,TRBJ1-3,TRBV9,NA
TGTGCCAGCAGCCCAGAGTCCGGCGGGGATGAGCAGTTCTTC,CASSPESGGDEQFF,14,NA,TRBJ2-1,TRBV4-2,NA
TGTGCCAGCAGCGCGACCGGGACTAGCGGGGGAGGTGAGCAGTTCTTC,CASSATGTSGGGEQFF,16,NA,TRBJ2-1,TRBV7-2,TRBD2
TGTGCCAGCAGTGAACCGGGACAGGGGGCCCATACGCAGTATTTT,CASSEPGQGAHTQYF,15,NA,TRBJ2-3,TRBV25-1,TRBD1
TGTGCCAGCAGAGCAGGAAACACCATATATTTT,CASRAGNTIYF,11,NA,TRBJ1-3,TRBV28,NA
TGTGCCAGCAGTGAAGAACTAGCTGGCACCGGGGAGCTGTTTTTT,CASSEELAGTGELFF,15,NA,TRBJ2-2,TRBV2,NA
TGTGCCAGCAGGAAGACTACGGGGAACACTGAAGCTTTCTTT,CASRKTTGNTEAFF,14,NA,TRBJ1-1,TRBV6-6,NA
TGTGCTAGCAGCCCCTGGGAGGTGGATACGCAGTATTTT,CASSPWEVDTQYF,13,NA,TRBJ2-3,TRBV7-7,NA
TGTGCCAGCAGCCAAGAAGCGGGAGGAGCCTACGAGCAGTACTTC,CASSQEAGGAYEQYF,15,NA,TRBJ2-7,TRBV4-2,TRBD2
TGTGCCAGCAGCTTAGACGGGGGGCCCTACGAGCAGTACTTC,CASSLDGGPYEQYF,14,NA,TRBJ2-7,TRBV7-8,NA
TGCGCCAGCAGTGGAGGTTACGAGCAGTACTTC,CASSGGYEQYF,11,few,TRBJ2-7,TRBV4-1,NA
TGTGCGTCTCGGGAGGGACAGGGGGGTGGGGAGCAGTACTTC,CASREGQGGGEQYF,14,NA,TRBJ2-7,TRBV5-4,TRBD1
TGTGCCAGCAGCTTAAGCGGGACGAACAATGAGCAGTTCTTC,CASSLSGTNNEQFF,14,NA,TRBJ2-1,TRBV5-4,TRBD2
TGTGCCACAGTGAGAGACAGGGCCAAAGGACAAGAGACCCAGTACTTC,CATVRDRAKGQETQYF,16,NA,TRBJ2-5,TRBV6-6,TRBD1
TGTGCCAGCTCGAGGACAGGCTCTAACTATGGCTACACCTTC,CASSRTGSNYGYTF,14,NA,TRBJ1-2,TRBV18,TRBD1
TGTGCCAGCAGTGAATCTAGCGGGAGGGCCAGAGAGCAGTTCTTC,CASSESSGRAREQFF,15,NA,TRBJ2-1,TRBV25-1,TRBD2
TGCGCCAGCAGCATGAATCCACCGGGACGGGGGACGGATACGCAGTATTTT,CASSMNPPGRGTDTQYF,17,NA,TRBJ2-3,TRBV5-1,NA
TGTGCCAGCAGCTTGATCGGTCTGGATGAGCAGTTCTTC,CASSLIGLDEQFF,13,NA,TRBJ2-1,TRBV5-4,NA
TGTGCCAGCAGCGAAAGGACTTCCTTCAGTGAGCAGTACTTC,CASSERTSFSEQYF,14,few,TRBJ2-7,TRBV9,NA
TGCGCCAGCAGTGCGGAAAGCACAGATACGCAGTATTTT,CASSAESTDTQYF,13,NA,TRBJ2-3,TRBV5-1,NA
TGTGCCAGCAGCTTAGCGGCAGGGTCGGAGTACGAGCAGTACTTC,CASSLAAGSEYEQYF,15,few,TRBJ2-7,TRBV7-6,NA
TGTGCCTGGACAGGGGGCTACGGTGAGCAGTTCTTC,CAWTGGYGEQFF,12,NA,TRBJ2-1,TRBV30,TRBD1
TGTGCCAGCAGCGGAACAGTCGCGCTGGACACTGAAGCTTTCTTT,CASSGTVALDTEAFF,15,NA,TRBJ1-1,TRBV9,NA
TGTGCCAGCAGCTTAGGGACAGGGACCGAAAAACTGTTTTTT,CASSLGTGTEKLFF,14,NA,TRBJ1-4,TRBV7-9,TRBD1
TGTGCCAGCAGCGAACCGAGGGAAAAACTGTTTTTT,CASSEPREKLFF,12,NA,TRBJ1-4,TRBV11-2,NA
TGTGCCAGCAGTCTCTCGCAAGAAGGGCGGGAGAATGAGCAGTTCTTC,CASSLSQEGRENEQFF,16,NA,TRBJ2-1,TRBV27,TRBD2
TGTGCCAGCAGCTATTATACAGGGGAGCACGAGCAGTTCTTC,CASSYYTGEHEQFF,14,NA,TRBJ2-1,TRBV7-9,TRBD1
TGCGCCAGCAGTTGGGGGGATGCAACTAATGAAAAACTGTTTTTT,CASSWGDATNEKLFF,15,NA,TRBJ1-4,TRBV5-1,NA
TGTGCCAGCAGCCCACGGGGACAGGGGGCTGGTGGCTACACCTTC,CASSPRGQGAGGYTF,15,NA,TRBJ1-2,TRBV7-9,TRBD1
TGTGCCTGGAGTGCCGGACAGGGTAGTGAAAAACTGTTTTTT,CAWSAGQGSEKLFF,14,few,TRBJ1-4,TRBV30,TRBD1
TGTGCCAGCACCTTACTCCTCAACTATGGCTACACCTTC,CASTLLLNYGYTF,13,NA,TRBJ1-2,TRBV6-6,NA
TGTGCCAGCAGCCTACGGGGTCGGGATCAGCCCCAGCATTTT,CASSLRGRDQPQHF,14,once,TRBJ1-5,TRBV7-6,NA
TGTGCCAGCAGCGCCGACCGGGACTACGAGCAGTACTTC,CASSADRDYEQYF,13,once,TRBJ2-7,TRBV11-1,NA
TGTGCCAGCAGTGGTCCGGGACTAGCGGAAGAGACCCAGTACTTC,CASSGPGLAEETQYF,15,NA,TRBJ2-5,TRBV28,TRBD2
TGCGCCAGCAGCTCAAAGCCGACTCAGCTCATGAACACTGAAGCTTTCTTT,CASSSKPTQLMNTEAFF,17,NA,TRBJ1-1,TRBV5-1,NA
TGTGCCAGCAGTGAAGCGCCCCCTGGGACAGGGATCTCCTACGAGCAGTACTTC,CASSEAPPGTGISYEQYF,18,NA,TRBJ2-7,TRBV6-1,TRBD1
TGTGCCAGCAGTGCCCAGGGGGCGCTAGGCAATGAGCAGTTCTTC,CASSAQGALGNEQFF,15,once,TRBJ2-1,TRBV25-1,TRBD1
TGTGCCAGCAGCGCGCGGGAAAACACCGGGGAGCTGTTTTTT,CASSARENTGELFF,14,once,TRBJ2-2,TRBV9,NA
TGTGCCTGGAGTCGCCCTTTGACAGGGGAGTCCTACGAGCAGTACTTC,CAWSRPLTGESYEQYF,16,NA,TRBJ2-7,TRBV30,TRBD1
TGTGCCAGCAGTGAAACTTGGACTAGCCAAGAGACCCAGTACTTC,CASSETWTSQETQYF,15,NA,TRBJ2-5,TRBV6-1,TRBD2
TGTGCCAGCAGCTTGTTCCCAGGGTATCAGCCCCAGCATTTT,CASSLFPGYQPQHF,14,NA,TRBJ1-5,TRBV5-5,NA
TGTGCCAGCTCCGGGGGTCTGAACACTGAAGCTTTCTTT,CASSGGLNTEAFF,13,NA,TRBJ1-1,TRBV27,NA
TGTGCCAGCAGCCCGACAGTGAGGAATACTGGCTACACCTTC,CASSPTVRNTGYTF,14,once,TRBJ1-2,TRBV7-9,NA
TGTGCCATATCCTCTTCCGGGACAGCCTCCTACGAGCAGTACTTC,CAISSSGTASYEQYF,15,NA,TRBJ2-7,TRBV6-1,TRBD1
TGTGCCAGCACGCCGTTGGGGGAGGGAACTGAAGCTTTCTTT,CASTPLGEGTEAFF,14,NA,TRBJ1-1,TRBV2,NA
TGTGCTAGCAAATCAATGGGAGGGCCGGGAGAGACCCAGTACTTC,CASKSMGGPGETQYF,15,NA,TRBJ2-5,TRBV7-7,TRBD2
TGTGCCAGTAGTATAACGGGCTCTGGGGCCAACGTCCTGACTTTC,CASSITGSGANVLTF,15,NA,TRBJ2-6,TRBV19,NA